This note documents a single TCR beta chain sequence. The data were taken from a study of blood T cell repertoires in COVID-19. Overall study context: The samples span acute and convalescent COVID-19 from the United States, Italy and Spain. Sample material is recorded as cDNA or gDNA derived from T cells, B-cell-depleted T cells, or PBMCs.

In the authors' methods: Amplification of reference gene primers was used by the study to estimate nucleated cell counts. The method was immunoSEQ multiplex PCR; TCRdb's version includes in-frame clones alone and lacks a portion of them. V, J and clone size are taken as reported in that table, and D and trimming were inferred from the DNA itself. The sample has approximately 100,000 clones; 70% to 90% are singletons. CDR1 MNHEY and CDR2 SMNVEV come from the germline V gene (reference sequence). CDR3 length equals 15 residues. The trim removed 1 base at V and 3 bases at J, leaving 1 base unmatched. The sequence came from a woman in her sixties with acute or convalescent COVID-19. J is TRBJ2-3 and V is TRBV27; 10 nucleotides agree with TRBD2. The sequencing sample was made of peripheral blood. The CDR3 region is CASSLWGLATDTQYF. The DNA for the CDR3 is TGTGCCAGCAGTTTATGGGGACTAGCGACAGATACGCAGTATTTT.